This T cell receptor beta chain is from a study of T cell changes during pregnancy in multiple sclerosis. Repertoires were generated with immunoSEQ multiplex PCR, while TCRdb's copy carries only in-frame clones and drops some. The sample contains tens of thousands of clones, almost 95% of which appear only once. Germline CDR1 is SNHLY and CDR2 is FYNNEI. There are 13 residues in the CDR3. With 3 bases removed from V and 3 bases from J, the gap between germline ends came to 6 bases. The source of this sequence is a female donor in good health, enrolled as a control in a pregnancy study. The material was peripheral blood, obtained in the third trimester of pregnancy. The rearrangement joins TRBV2 to TRBJ1-3; D is ambiguous. CDR3 in amino acids: CASSERHGNTIYF. The CDR3 coding sequence is TGTGCCAGCAGTGAGCGTCATGGAAACACCATATATTTT.